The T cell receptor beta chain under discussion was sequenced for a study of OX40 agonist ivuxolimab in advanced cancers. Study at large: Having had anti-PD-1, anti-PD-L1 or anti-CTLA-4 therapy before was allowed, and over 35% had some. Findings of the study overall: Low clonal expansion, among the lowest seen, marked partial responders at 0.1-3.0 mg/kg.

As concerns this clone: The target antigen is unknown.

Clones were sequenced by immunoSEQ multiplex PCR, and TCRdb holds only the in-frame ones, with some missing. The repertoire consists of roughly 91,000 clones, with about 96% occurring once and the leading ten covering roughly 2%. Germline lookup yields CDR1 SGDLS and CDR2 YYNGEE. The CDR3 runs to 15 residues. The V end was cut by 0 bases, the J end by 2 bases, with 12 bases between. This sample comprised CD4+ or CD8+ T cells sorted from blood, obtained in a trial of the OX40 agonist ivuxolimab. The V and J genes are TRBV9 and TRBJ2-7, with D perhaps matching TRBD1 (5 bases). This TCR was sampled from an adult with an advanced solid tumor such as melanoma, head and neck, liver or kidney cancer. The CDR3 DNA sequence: TGTGCCAGCAGCGTAGAGCCAGGGATTCCCTACGAGCAGTACTTC. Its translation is CASSVEPGIPYEQYF.